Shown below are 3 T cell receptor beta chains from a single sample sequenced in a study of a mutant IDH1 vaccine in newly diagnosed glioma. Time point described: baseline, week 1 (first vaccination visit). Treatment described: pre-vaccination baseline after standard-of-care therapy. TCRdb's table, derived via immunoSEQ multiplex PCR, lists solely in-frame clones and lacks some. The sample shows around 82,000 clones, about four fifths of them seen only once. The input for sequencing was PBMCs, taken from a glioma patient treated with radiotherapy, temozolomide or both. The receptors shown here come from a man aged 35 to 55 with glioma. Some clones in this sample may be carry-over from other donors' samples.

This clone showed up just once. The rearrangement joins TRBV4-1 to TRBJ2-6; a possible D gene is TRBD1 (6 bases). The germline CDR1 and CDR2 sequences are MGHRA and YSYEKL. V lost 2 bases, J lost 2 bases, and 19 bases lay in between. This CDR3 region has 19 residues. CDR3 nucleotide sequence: TGCGCCAGCAGCCAAAGGGGACAAGGGGGAACCACTGGGGCCAACGTCCTGACTTTC. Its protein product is CASSQRGQGGTTGANVLTF.

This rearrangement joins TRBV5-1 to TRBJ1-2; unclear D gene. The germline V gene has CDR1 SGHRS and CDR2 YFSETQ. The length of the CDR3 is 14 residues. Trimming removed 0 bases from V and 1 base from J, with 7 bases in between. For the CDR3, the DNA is TGCGCCAGCAGCTTGGGCGGACGTAACTATGGCTACACCTTC. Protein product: CASSLGGRNYGYTF.

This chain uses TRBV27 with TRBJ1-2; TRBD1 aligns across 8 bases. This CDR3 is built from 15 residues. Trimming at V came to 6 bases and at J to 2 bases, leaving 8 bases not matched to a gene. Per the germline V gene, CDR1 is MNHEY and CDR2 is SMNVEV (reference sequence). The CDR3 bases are TGTGCCAGCAGACGAGACAGGGACAGGAACTATGGCTACACCTTC. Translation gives CASRRDRDRNYGYTF.